This TCR beta chain was captured in a study of tumor and adjacent non-tumor tissue in lung cancer (dated by TCRdb to 2016 to 2019). At the level of the whole study: By cancer type, the cohort comprised approximately twelve adenocarcinoma patients, a couple of squamous cell carcinoma patients and 1 small cell lung cancer patient. For each patient, one tumor sample and one normal lung sample were taken, giving thirty paired specimens that underwent TCRbeta CDR3 sequencing. Using bulk TCRbeta repertoires from over 14 lung cancer patients, the study set lung tumor tissue side by side with matched distant non-tumor lung tissue. A total of some 130,000,000 productive TCRbeta reads were generated by sequencing, corresponding to an average of roughly 4.1 million reads per sample. The approximately 15 enrolled patients, of whom around 10 were men and 5 were women, were aged roughly 30 to 76 years and were diagnosed with TNM stage I to III disease.

RNA was isolated from bulk, unsorted tissue, and RNA quality was assessed with a NanoDrop ND-1000 and an Agilent 2100. Newly diagnosed lung cancer patients without prior chemotherapy who had been admitted for thoracic surgery in China between August and November 2014 were enrolled as donors. Anyone who had undergone radiotherapy or chemotherapy before, or who had another cancer at the same time, was left out of the study. Pieces of surgical tissue measuring roughly 1-2.1 cm3 were kept in RNAlater solution and stored at -80 degrees C until use. Library construction relied on multiplex PCR. TCRdb lists the instrument as Illumina HiSeq 2500. Following protocols modified from ARM-PCR, the researchers constructed TCRbeta libraries through three rounds of nested PCR with primers (Table S4). Before sequencing, PCR products of 200-500 bp were excised from the gel and purified with the QIAquick gel extraction kit. The paper's data handling went like this. Reads were cleaned using Trimmomatic, were merged into complete CDR3 sequences using FLASH, and were assigned to V(D)J germline segments using MiTCR. Clonal diversity was computed as the inverse Simpson's index with VDJtools. In-frame sequences without a premature stop codon were defined as productive reads. TCRdb ran its own pipeline on the public reads, namely fastp trimming at Q25 and MiXCR clone calling, and kept in-frame beta chains. Each CDR3 protein appears once, grouped with its most common genes and DNA. In this record, the V and J calls reflect TCRdb's handling and not the investigators' own analysis. This sample lists under 140,000 distinct CDR3 sequences; approximately 84% were detected once. The ten biggest clones cover 20% to 25% of the sample.

Concerning this clonotype itself: Its target antigen remains unknown. The input lacks base qualities; no much larger clone sits a single base away.

Study-wide findings and limitations: Peripheral blood was not sequenced, so blood TCRbeta repertoires were not examined in the lung cancer patients of the study. Significantly higher TCR diversity was found in younger patients, and higher tumor TCR diversity was associated with shorter overall and disease-free survival. The cohort had only about 16 patients, and the authors noted that larger samples and more detailed clinical data are needed. Tumor tissue showed significantly higher TCR diversity (inverse Simpson) than normal lung tissue, at around 450 vs 150 (P = 0.0075, Mann-Whitney U test). Neither the sequencing platform nor unique molecular identifiers are mentioned in the methods. In normal lung, the top 100 clones accounted for a significantly larger cumulative share of the repertoire than in tumor tissue.

Taken from cysteine to phenylalanine, the CDR3 has 18 residues. Left in the record is the CDR3 DNA by itself, 54 bases read in frame from the first base. Looking up the germline V gene yields CDR1 SGHAT and CDR2 FQNNGV. The chain is encoded by TRBV11-2 joined to TRBJ2-1; TRBD2 is a weak D gene call, 6 bases matching. The J call is uncertain, as TRBJ2-7 better fits the DNA end. The sequence was obtained from a man between 65 and 85 years old with non-small cell lung cancer. Sequencing was performed on lung tumor tissue. The nucleotide sequence is given as TGTGCCAGCAGCTTACATGTGCGGGACTGGGCATACTACAATGAGCAGTACTTC. Translated, it gives CASSLHVRDWAYYNEQYF.